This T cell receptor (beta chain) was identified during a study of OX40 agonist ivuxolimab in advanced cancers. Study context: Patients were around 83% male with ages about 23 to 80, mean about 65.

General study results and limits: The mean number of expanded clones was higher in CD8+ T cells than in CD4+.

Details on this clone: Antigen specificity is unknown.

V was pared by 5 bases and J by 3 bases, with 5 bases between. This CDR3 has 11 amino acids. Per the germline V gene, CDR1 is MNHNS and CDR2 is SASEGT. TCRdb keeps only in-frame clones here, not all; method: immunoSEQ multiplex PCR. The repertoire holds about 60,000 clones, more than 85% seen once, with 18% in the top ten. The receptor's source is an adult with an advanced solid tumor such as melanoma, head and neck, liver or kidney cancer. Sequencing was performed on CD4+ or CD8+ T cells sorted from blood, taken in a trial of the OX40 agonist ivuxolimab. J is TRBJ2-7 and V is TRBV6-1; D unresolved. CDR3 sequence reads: CASSWGYEQYF. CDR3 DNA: TGTGCCAGCAGTTGGGGCTACGAGCAGTACTTC.